This T cell receptor (beta chain) was found in a study of sequential checkpoint blockade in melanoma. Sample treatment: randomized to nivolumab then ipilimumab (arm A) or the reverse (arm B). None of the patients previously received DNA-damaging chemotherapy. TCRdb's copy holds only in-frame clones and misses some; the assay was immunoSEQ multiplex PCR. The table shows approximately 23,000 clones, with 75% to 90% occurring only once. The TCR was taken from a human donor with melanoma. The source was CD8+ T cells sorted from blood (inferred from file names), collected from a patient given nivolumab and ipilimumab in sequence.

Here the CDR3 DNA reads TGTGCCACCAGCAGGGACAGGGGGACCGGGGAGCTGTTTTTT. Translating it yields CATSRDRGTGELFF. The V call is TRBV15, the J call TRBJ2-2; 10 bases align to TRBD1. The CDR3 is made up of 14 amino acids. The J segment lost 5 bases and the V segment lost 3 bases, leaving 0 bases of the junction unmatched. Per the germline V gene, CDR1 is LNHNV and CDR2 is YYDKDF (reference sequence).